These T cell receptor beta chains were read from a single sample in a study of T-cell reconstitution after alpha-beta-depleted transplantation in children. TCRdb re-derived calls from the PCR reads in MiXCR, one entry per CDR3 protein. Altogether 800,000 to 1,000,000 distinct CDR3 sequences are present, under 30% being singletons, with the ten largest covering roughly 27%. The starting material was PBMCs, mostly from graft donor cells, obtained 360 days after TCRalphabeta/CD19-depleted stem cell transplant. The receptors originated from a boy younger than two who had a stem cell transplant for SCID, so the T cells may come from the graft donor. The CDR3 runs from the conserved cysteine through the conserved F or W. Fields, in order: D gene, clone size, J gene, V gene, CDR3 DNA, CDR3 protein. The D gene is left open where the match is weak. Expanded clones get a size class; other rows say once, few or many, or leave the size out.

>TRBD1|NA|TRBJ2-5|TRBV12-3/TRBV12-4
TGTGCCAGCAGCCCTGACAGGGGCGATATGTACGAACAAGAGACCCAGTACTTC
CASSPDRGDMYEQETQYF
>NA|NA|TRBJ2-1|TRBV7-3
TGTGCCAGCAGCTTAGGGGGAATTGAGAGTGAGCAGTTCTTC
CASSLGGIESEQFF
>NA|NA|TRBJ2-5|TRBV5-6
TGTGCCCACTCATGGGAGACCCAGTACTTC
CAHSWETQYF
>TRBD2|NA|TRBJ2-2|TRBV5-1
TGCGCCAGCAGCGCCGGGACTAGCGGGGACACCGGGGAGCTGTTTTTT
CASSAGTSGDTGELFF
>TRBD2|NA|TRBJ2-3|TRBV5-1
TGCGCCAGCAAGAAACGCGGACTAGAGTCCGATACGCAGTATTTT
CASKKRGLESDTQYF
>NA|few|TRBJ2-3|TRBV20-1
TGCAGTGCTAGAGATTCCGGGACTAGCACAGATACGCAGTATTTT
CSARDSGTSTDTQYF
>NA|NA|TRBJ2-7|TRBV7-9
TGTGCCAGCAGCGGGGGGCAGGCCTACGAGCAGTACTTC
CASSGGQAYEQYF
>NA|few|TRBJ1-6|TRBV6-1
TGTGCCAGCGTCGCCCTAGCGGGGACGATAGATTCACCCCTCCACTTT
CASVALAGTIDSPLHF
>NA|NA|TRBJ2-5|TRBV4-2
TGTGCCAGCAGTCCTGCGAATGGAGAGACCCAGTACTTC
CASSPANGETQYF
>TRBD2|NA|TRBJ2-1|TRBV12-3/TRBV12-4
TGTGCCAGCAGTCCTAGCGGGGGGGCCTTTGGACACAATGAGCAGTTCTTC
CASSPSGGAFGHNEQFF
>NA|NA|TRBJ2-7|TRBV5-1
TGCGCCAGCAGATCACAGGGATTCGAGCAGTACTTC
CASRSQGFEQYF
>TRBD2|few|TRBJ2-5|TRBV10-3
TGTGCCATCAGTGGGGGAACGACTAGCGGGGGGGCCAGGGAGACCCAGTACTTC
CAISGGTTSGGARETQYF
>NA|few|TRBJ1-1|TRBV28
TGTCCCCAATCACGGGAATTCGGCACTGAAGCTTTCTTT
CPQSREFGTEAFF
>TRBD2|few|TRBJ2-1|TRBV7-8
TGTGCCAGCAGCCCTAGGCGACTAGCGGGGTCGGGTGAGCAGTTCTTC
CASSPRRLAGSGEQFF
>TRBD1|few|TRBJ1-5|TRBV24-1
TGTGCCACCAAGACAGGGAGGCAGCCCCAGCATTTT
CATKTGRQPQHF
>TRBD1|NA|TRBJ2-1|TRBV5-1
TGCGCCAGCAGTTTTCCGGGACAGGGGGTAAGGAATGAGCAGTTCTTC
CASSFPGQGVRNEQFF
>TRBD2|NA|TRBJ2-1|TRBV12-3/TRBV12-4
TGTGCCAGCAGTTTAGTGCGGGGGGGCCAGGGGGAGCAGTTCTTC
CASSLVRGGQGEQFF
>TRBD1|few|TRBJ1-1|TRBV12-3/TRBV12-4
TGTGCCAGCAGTACGTGGGACAGGGCAACTGAAGCTTTCTTT
CASSTWDRATEAFF
>NA|few|TRBJ2-3|TRBV6-1
TGTGCCAGCAGCCTCGGGGGCCCTCCGATCATGAATACGCAGTATTTT
CASSLGGPPIMNTQYF
>NA|NA|TRBJ1-1|TRBV4-2
TGTGCCAGCAGCCAAGATGGCACGGGGTCAGGGGCTGAAGCTTTCTTT
CASSQDGTGSGAEAFF
>TRBD2|NA|TRBJ2-7|TRBV20-1
TGCAGTGCTAGTACTAGCGGGAACGACGAGCAGTACTTC
CSASTSGNDEQYF
>TRBD2|few|TRBJ2-1|TRBV29-1
TGCAGCGTCCGTCCGGGACTAGCCCTCAATGAGCAGTTCTTC
CSVRPGLALNEQFF
>NA|few|TRBJ2-1|TRBV9
TGTGCCAGCAGCCTAACCAGCGGGACAGCCTCCTACAATGAGCAGTTCTTC
CASSLTSGTASYNEQFF
>NA|few|TRBJ2-1|TRBV20-1
TGCAGTGCCCCCCCAGGGTCACCCTCTAATGAGCAGTTCTTC
CSAPPGSPSNEQFF
>NA|NA|TRBJ2-7|TRBV5-1
TGCGCCAGCAGCTTGGCACCGGGATCCACCTACGAGCAGTACTTC
CASSLAPGSTYEQYF
>NA|NA|TRBJ2-2|TRBV15
TGTGCCACCAGCAGAGATTCTGAGGAGGGGACCGGGGAGCTGTTTTTT
CATSRDSEEGTGELFF
>NA|few|TRBJ2-5|TRBV12-3/TRBV12-4
TGTGCCAGCAGTTTGAGTAGTCCGGAGACCCAGTACTTC
CASSLSSPETQYF
>TRBD2|few|TRBJ2-1|TRBV12-3/TRBV12-4
TGTGCCAGCAGACCGTTAGCGGGGGTTTACAATGAGCAGTTCTTC
CASRPLAGVYNEQFF
>TRBD1|NA|TRBJ1-1|TRBV3-1
TGTGCCAGCAGCCAAGAAGCTAAGGGACAGCTTGAAGCTTTCTTT
CASSQEAKGQLEAFF
>TRBD1|NA|TRBJ2-1|TRBV12-3/TRBV12-4
TGTGCCAGCAGTAGGACGGACAGGGGGCCGGGTGAGCAGTTCTTC
CASSRTDRGPGEQFF
>NA|NA|TRBJ1-5|TRBV5-1
TGCGCCAGCAGCTTGAGGCCGGGGAAGGATCAGCCCCAGCATTTT
CASSLRPGKDQPQHF
>TRBD1|NA|TRBJ2-7|TRBV6-5
TGTGCCAGCAGTTACGCCGGGACAGGGGCAAGAGAGCAGTACTTC
CASSYAGTGAREQYF
>NA|few|TRBJ2-7|TRBV6-1
TGTGCCAGCCGCAGGGTTGCCGAGCAGTACTTC
CASRRVAEQYF
>NA|few|TRBJ2-5|TRBV12-3/TRBV12-4
TGTGCCAGCAGTTTAACAAAAGAGACCCAGTACTTC
CASSLTKETQYF
>NA|few|TRBJ2-7|TRBV28
TGTGCCAGCAGTCTTCCCAAGGACTACACCTACGAGCAGTACTTC
CASSLPKDYTYEQYF
>TRBD2|few|TRBJ2-5|TRBV4-2
TGTGCCAGCAGCTACGCGGGGGGCCGCCAAGAGACCCAGTACTTC
CASSYAGGRQETQYF
>TRBD2|few|TRBJ2-5|TRBV12-3/TRBV12-4
TGTGCCAGCAGTCCGACTAGCGGGGGTATGAAGACCCAGTACTTC
CASSPTSGGMKTQYF
>TRBD2|NA|TRBJ2-1|TRBV10-3
TGTGCCATCAGTGAGCGGTCGGGGGGTCGCGACAATGAGCAGTTCTTC
CAISERSGGRDNEQFF
>TRBD1|NA|TRBJ1-2|TRBV2
TGTGCCAGCAGTGACTCCGGGACAGTTGTTTCTGGCTACACCTTC
CASSDSGTVVSGYTF
>NA|few|TRBJ2-3|TRBV9
TGTGCCAGCAGCGTAGTGATGACAGCGGATACGCAGTATTTT
CASSVVMTADTQYF
>NA|NA|TRBJ2-2|TRBV7-9
TGTGCCAGCGGATCTGGGGAGCTGTTTTTT
CASGSGELFF